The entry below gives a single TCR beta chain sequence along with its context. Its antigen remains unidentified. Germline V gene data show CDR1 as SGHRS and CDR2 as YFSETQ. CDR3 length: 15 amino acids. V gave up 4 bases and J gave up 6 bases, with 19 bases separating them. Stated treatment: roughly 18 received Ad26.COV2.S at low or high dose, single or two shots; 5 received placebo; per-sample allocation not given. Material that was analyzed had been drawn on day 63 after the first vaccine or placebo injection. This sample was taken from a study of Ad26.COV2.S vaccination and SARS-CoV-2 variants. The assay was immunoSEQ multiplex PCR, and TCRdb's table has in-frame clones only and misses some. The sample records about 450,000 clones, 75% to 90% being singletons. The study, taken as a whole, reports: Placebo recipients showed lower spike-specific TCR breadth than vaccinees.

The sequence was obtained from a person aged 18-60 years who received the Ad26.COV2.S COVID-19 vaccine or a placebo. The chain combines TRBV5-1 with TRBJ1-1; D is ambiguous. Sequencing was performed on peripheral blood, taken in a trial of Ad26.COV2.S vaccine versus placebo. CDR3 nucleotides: TGCGCCAGCAGCATGGCCGGCCCCGCGGGCTCTGAAGCTTTCTTT. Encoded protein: CASSMAGPAGSEAFF.